This entry lists 13 T cell receptor beta chains sequenced from one sample in a study of cytomegalovirus exposure and HLA in healthy donors. PCR used 60 Vbeta primers and 13 Jbeta primers. The protocol was immunoSEQ multiplex PCR, while the TCRdb copy is restricted to in-frame clones and leaves out a portion. Of some 110,000 clones detected, 81% appear once; the ten largest clones hold around 4%. The source material was PBMCs. Receptor source: a woman aged 25 to 39 in good health and CMV-seronegative.

Written as DNA, the CDR3 is TGTGCCTGGAGTGAGCGTGCAGGGGGCTCTCTAATGACCGGGGAGCTGTTTTTT. Encoded protein: CAWSERAGGSLMTGELFF. The V and J genes are TRBV30 and TRBJ2-2, with 8 bases aligning to TRBD1. Losses at the gene ends were 1 base for V and 5 bases for J; bases not matched to a gene: 15. The CDR3 consists of 18 residues. Germline lookup yields CDR1 GTSNPN and CDR2 SVGIG (reference sequence).

V gene TRBV7-2 combines with J gene TRBJ1-1, with D maybe TRBD1 (6 bases). V gave up 5 bases and J gave up 4 bases, with 26 bases separating them. Germline CDR1 is SGHTA and CDR2 is FQGNSA. CDR3 length: 18 residues. The CDR3 loop reads CASSLEAPYRVISTEAFF. The CDR3 region has the DNA TGTGCCAGCAGCCTAGAGGCCCCCTACAGGGTGATAAGCACTGAAGCTTTCTTT.

The chain is built from TRBV6-6 and TRBJ1-4, with TRBD1 as a possible D gene (5 bases). CDR1 and CDR2 from the germline V gene are MNHNY and SVGAGI (reference sequence). This CDR3 is built from 15 residues. Trimming pared 6 bases from V and 2 bases from J, leaving 13 bases between. The CDR3 region is CASRGEGATNEKLFF. Written as DNA, the CDR3 is TGTGCCAGCAGGGGGGAGGGTGCCACTAATGAAAAACTGTTTTTT.

This chain links TRBV7-2 with TRBJ2-6; D unclear. The CDR3 sequence is 17 residues long. Germline V gives CDR1 SGHTA, CDR2 FQGNSA. Trimming shortened V by 0 bases and J by 1 base, and 10 bases separated the two germline ends. CDR3 loop: CASSLAPRFSGANVLTF. In DNA, the CDR3 is TGTGCCAGCAGCTTAGCTCCGAGATTTTCTGGGGCCAACGTCCTGACTTTC.

The sample holds a few counts of this clone. With a far larger clone one base away, a read error is the likely cause. V is TRBV6-5 and J is TRBJ2-2, with TRBD2 matching over 12 bases. Germline V gene sequence: CDR1 MNHEY, CDR2 SVGAGI. After removal of 0 bases from V and 6 bases from J, the junction contained 2 bases not matched to a gene. This CDR3 contains 16 residues. The CDR3 bases are TGTGCCAGCAGTTACTCGACTAGCGGGAGCTCCGGGGAGCTGTTTTTT. Translated: CASSYSTSGSSGELFF.

Worth noting for this clone: One end of the junction varies from germline; a read error may be responsible. The chain recombines TRBV5-1 with TRBJ2-1; D gene uncertain. From germline, CDR1 is SGHRS and CDR2 YFSETQ. CDR3 length: 15 amino acids. CDR3 DNA: TGCGCCGGCAGCTGGGCAGGTAGCTCCTACAATGAGCAGTTCTTC. It is translated as CAGSWAGSSYNEQFF. The whole variable domain, filled in from reference TRBV5-1 and TRBJ2-1, reads KAGVTQTPRYLIKTRGQQVTLSCSPISGHRSVSWYQQTPGQGLQFLFEYFSETQRNKGNFPGRFSGRQFSNSRSEMNVSTLELGDSALYLCAGSWAGSSYNEQFFGPGTRLTVL.

A few counts support this clone. This chain uses TRBV4-3 with TRBJ1-1, with 7 bases matching TRBD1. The germline V gene has CDR1 LGHNA and CDR2 YSLEER. J lost 1 base, V lost 4 bases, and 6 bases had no gene match. The CDR3 covers 15 residues. Written as DNA, the CDR3 is TGCGCCAGCAGCCCCCCGGGACAGAGGAACACTGAAGCTTTCTTT. Its translation is CASSPPGQRNTEAFF.

The genes are TRBV28 and TRBJ1-2; TRBD1 aligns across 8 bases. The CDR3 runs 14 residues. Germline CDR1 is MDHEN and CDR2 is SYDVKM. V dropped 2 bases and J dropped 4; count of bases not matched to a gene: 3. The CDR3 loop reads CASSLGQGFYGYTF. CDR3 sequence (DNA): TGTGCCAGCAGTTTAGGACAGGGTTTCTATGGCTACACCTTC.

V usage is TRBV28 and J usage is TRBJ1-1; D perhaps matches TRBD1 (5 bases). CDR1 and CDR2 from the germline V gene are MDHEN and SYDVKM. Trimming removed 3 bases at V and 10 bases at J, with 18 bases between. CDR3 length: 14 residues. The CDR3: CASSFLQVPVLAFF. As DNA, the CDR3 is TGTGCCAGCAGTTTTCTACAGGTGCCCGTTCTAGCTTTCTTT.

This rearrangement joins TRBV29-1 to TRBJ2-5; TRBD2 aligns across 14 bases. V was pared by 6 bases and J by 2 bases, with 17 bases of the junction left unmatched. This CDR3 comprises 19 residues. The germline V gene has CDR1 SQVTM and CDR2 ANQGSEA. In nucleotides, the CDR3 is TGCAGCGTCGCGGGGACACCCGGGACTAGCGGGAGACCACAAGAGACCCAGTACTTC. It translates to CSVAGTPGTSGRPQETQYF.

The chain carries TRBV5-6 and TRBJ2-1, with 11 nucleotides matching TRBD2. Looked up from germline, CDR1 is SGHDT and CDR2 is YYEEEE. This CDR3 is built from 15 residues. The V gene end was trimmed by 0 bases and the J gene end by 5 bases; junction bases not matched to a gene: 1. In DNA form, the CDR3 reads TGTGCCAGCAGCTTGGGACTAGCGGGGAACAATGAGCAGTTCTTC. As protein: CASSLGLAGNNEQFF.

The chain joins TRBV6-5 to TRBJ2-1; 9 nucleotides line up with TRBD1. CDR3 length equals 15 residues. The junction had 5 bases not matched to a gene; V was cut back by 5 bases and J by 3 bases. Germline assignment: CDR1 MNHEY and CDR2 SVGAGI. CDR3 DNA: TGTGCCAGCAGTCGGGACAGGGATGGCTACAATGAGCAGTTCTTC. This gives the protein CASSRDRDGYNEQFF.

J is TRBJ2-5 and V is TRBV10-3, with 8 nucleotides matching TRBD2. The V gene's germline CDR1 is ENHRY and CDR2 SYGVKD. The CDR3 is 16 residues long. With V trimmed by 0 bases and J by 3 bases, 6 bases remained unmatched. CDR3 sequence: CAISESLTSEEETQYF. The DNA for the CDR3 is TGTGCCATCAGTGAGTCTTTGACTAGCGAGGAAGAGACCCAGTACTTC.